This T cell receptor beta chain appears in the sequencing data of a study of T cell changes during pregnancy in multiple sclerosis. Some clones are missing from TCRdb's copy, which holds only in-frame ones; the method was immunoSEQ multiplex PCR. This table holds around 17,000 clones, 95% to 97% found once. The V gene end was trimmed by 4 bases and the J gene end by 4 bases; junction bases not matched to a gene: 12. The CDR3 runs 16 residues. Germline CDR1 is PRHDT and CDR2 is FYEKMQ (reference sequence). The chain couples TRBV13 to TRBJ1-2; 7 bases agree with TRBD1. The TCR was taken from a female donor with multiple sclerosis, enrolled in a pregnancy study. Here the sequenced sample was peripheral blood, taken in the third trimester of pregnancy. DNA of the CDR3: TGTGCCAGCAGCTCGATGGACAGGACTACTCCCTATGGCTACACCTTC. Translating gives CASSSMDRTTPYGYTF.